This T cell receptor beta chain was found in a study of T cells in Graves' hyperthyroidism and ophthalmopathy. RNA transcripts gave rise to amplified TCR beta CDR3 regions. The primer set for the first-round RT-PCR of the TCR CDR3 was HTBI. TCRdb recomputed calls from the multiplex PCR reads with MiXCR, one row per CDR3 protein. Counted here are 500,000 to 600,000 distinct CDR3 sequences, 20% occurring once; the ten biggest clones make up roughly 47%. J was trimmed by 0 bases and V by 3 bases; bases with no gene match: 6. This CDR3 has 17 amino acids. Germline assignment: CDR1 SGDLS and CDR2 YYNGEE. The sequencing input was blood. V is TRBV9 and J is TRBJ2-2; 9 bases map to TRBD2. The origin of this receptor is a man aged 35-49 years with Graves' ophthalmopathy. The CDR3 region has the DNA TGTGCCAGCAGCGCTAGACTAGCGGAAACGAACACCGGGGAGCTGTTTTTT. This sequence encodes CASSARLAETNTGELFF.